The 19 T cell receptor beta chains below were found in one sample sequenced in a study of identical twins. Each CDR3 protein is one row after TCRdb ran MiXCR on the 5' RACE reads. The sample yields fewer than 250,000 distinct CDR3 sequences, approximately 8% seen once. These data were also filed under a second study, of yellow fever vaccine responses in identical twins.

The sample consisted of CD8+ T cells sorted from blood. The receptors originated from a woman aged 18-29 years in good health.

This clonotype was detected ten times or more. The chain carries TRBV12-3 or TRBV12-4 and TRBJ1-2; TRBD1 matches 7 bases. Germline trimming cut 3 bases from V and 6 bases from J; bases unmatched to any gene: 10. The CDR3 has 15 amino acids. In DNA, the CDR3 is TGTGCCAGCAGTTTCGGGGGTCAGGGGGTGGATGGCTACACCTTC. It codes for CASSFGGQGVDGYTF.

The chain employs TRBV6-4 and TRBJ1-1; D gene uncertain. Germline assignment: CDR1 MRHNA and CDR2 SNTAGT. Trimming removed 4 bases at V and 0 bases at J, with 21 bases between. The CDR3 is made up of 18 amino acids. CDR3 amino acids: CASSGSTSMGYMNTEAFF. Here the CDR3 DNA reads TGTGCCAGCAGTGGTAGTACTTCAATGGGGTACATGAACACTGAAGCTTTCTTT.

The J gene is TRBJ2-1, the V gene TRBV6-5; D is perhaps TRBD1 (5 bases). The CDR3 has 14 residues. Germline V lookup: CDR1 MNHEY, CDR2 SVGAGI. V lost 1 base and J lost 5, with 9 bases in between. The CDR3 protein is CASSYYEGDNEQFF. The DNA of the CDR3 is TGTGCCAGCAGTTACTATGAAGGGGACAATGAGCAGTTCTTC.

The chain joins TRBV2 to TRBJ2-5; a weak D match, TRBD1 (5 bases). This CDR3 is 14 amino acids long. V was trimmed by 3 bases and J by 0 bases, leaving 8 bases between them. Germline values: CDR1 SNHLY, CDR2 FYNNEI. The CDR3 coding sequence is TGTGCCAGCAGTGACAGGGTGTACCAAGAGACCCAGTACTTC. This translates into CASSDRVYQETQYF.

This clonotype has ten or more counts. This chain connects TRBV12-3 or TRBV12-4 to TRBJ1-1; tentative D call: TRBD1 (5 bases). V was shortened by 6 bases and J by 8 bases, with 22 bases between the two germline ends. CDR3 size: 15 residues. The CDR3 region has the DNA TGTGCCAGCAGGGGCGGAGGGACTCACCCTCGGGAAGCTTTCTTT. This gives the protein CASRGGGTHPREAFF.

This clonotype has ten or more counts. The chain has TRBV3-1 and TRBJ1-4; D remains unclear. There are 14 residues in the CDR3. The V end lost 1 base, the J end lost 8 bases, and 11 bases lay between the germline ends. Looked up from germline, CDR1 is LGHDT and CDR2 is YNNKEL (reference sequence). In DNA, the CDR3 is TGTGCCAGCAGCCAAGGGCAGGAAGGGGAAAAACTGTTTTTT. Translated: CASSQGQEGEKLFF.

This clonotype was seen ten or more times. The CDR3: CASSYRRGDLLEQFF. The CDR3 DNA reads TGCGCCAGCAGCTACCGCAGGGGCGATCTGCTTGAGCAGTTCTTC. The rearrangement joins TRBV5-1 to TRBJ2-1; tentative D call: TRBD1 (6 bases). Germline CDR1 SGHRS, CDR2 YFSETQ. Trimming pared 3 bases from V and 9 bases from J, leaving 19 bases between. The CDR3 runs 15 residues.

The chain joins TRBV4-1 to TRBJ2-7, with TRBD1 matching 9 bases. The CDR3 covers 14 residues. The V segment lost 1 base and the J segment 3 bases; nucleotides outside the gene matches: 1. Per the germline V gene, CDR1 is MGHRA and CDR2 is YSYEKL. The CDR3 is CASSQGQGDYEQYV. In DNA form, the CDR3 reads TGCGCCAGCAGCCAAGGACAGGGGGACTACGAGCAGTACGTC.

This clonotype has just a few counts. J is TRBJ1-5 and V is TRBV7-8, with 8 bases that match TRBD1. Per germline, CDR1 SGHVS and CDR2 FQNEAQ. The CDR3 sequence is 15 residues long. The V segment lost 2 bases and the J segment 4 bases; nucleotides outside the gene matches: 4. The CDR3 nucleotides are TGTGCCAGCAGCTTATCCAGACAGGGGAATCAGCCCCAGCATTTT. Amino acids: CASSLSRQGNQPQHF.

This clonotype was seen ten or more times. The chain employs TRBV27 and TRBJ2-1, with unresolved D. V lost 0 bases and J lost 5, with 5 bases in between. CDR1 is MNHEY and CDR2 is SMNVEV in the germline V gene (reference sequence). The CDR3 totals 13 residues. The CDR3 bases are TGTGCCAGCAGTTTATCTTCTAACAATGAGCAGTTCTTC. It is translated as CASSLSSNNEQFF.

This clonotype was counted ten times or more. The chain links TRBV12-3 or TRBV12-4 to TRBJ2-1; D gene ambiguous. This CDR3 comprises 14 residues. Trimming pared 6 bases from V and 0 bases from J, leaving 9 bases between. CDR3 amino acids: CASSPRSSYNEQFF. The CDR3 DNA reads as TGTGCCAGCAGCCCCCGTAGCTCCTACAATGAGCAGTTCTTC.

The rearrangement joins TRBV28 to TRBJ2-5, with 11 nucleotides matching TRBD2. The length of the CDR3 is 19 residues. V was clipped by 1 base and J by 2 bases; unmatched bases: 12. The germline gives CDR1 MDHEN, CDR2 SYDVKM. For the CDR3, the DNA is TGTGCCAGCAGTTTATCATCCGAACTAGCGGGAGAGGGTCAAGAGACCCAGTACTTC. It is translated as CASSLSSELAGEGQETQYF.

The table lists this clonotype with a few counts. CDR3: CASGERYGANVLTF. CDR3 nucleotide sequence: TGTGCCAGCGGCGAGCGATACGGGGCCAACGTCCTGACTTTC. The chain employs TRBV27 and TRBJ2-6; D not resolved. The CDR3 has 14 amino acids. Trimming took off 8 bases at V and 4 bases at J, with 12 bases between the two ends. CDR1 and CDR2 from the germline V gene are MNHEY and SMNVEV (reference sequence).

V is TRBV10-1 and J is TRBJ2-2; 10 bases map to TRBD2. Germline loops: CDR1 WNHNN, CDR2 SYGVQD (reference sequence). The CDR3 sequence is 16 residues long. V was pared by 4 bases and J by 2 bases, with 4 bases of the junction left unmatched. CDR3 region: CASSGLAGSNTGELFF. DNA for the CDR3: TGCGCCAGCAGTGGACTAGCGGGTTCCAACACCGGGGAGCTGTTTTTT.

In the case of this clonotype: A clone one base away is much larger, so this may be a read error. The chain employs TRBV24-1 and TRBJ2-2, with TRBD2 matching over 8 bases. V lost 3 bases to trimming and J lost 4 bases; unmatched junction nucleotides: 9. The germline V gene has CDR1 KGHDR and CDR2 SFDVKD. The CDR3 has 17 residues. For the CDR3, the DNA is TGTGCCACCAGTGATCCGGGACTAGACATGAGCACCGGGGAGCTGTTTTTT. This translates into CATSDPGLDMSTGELFF.

This clonotype was recorded many times. The J gene is TRBJ1-3, the V gene TRBV7-9; TRBD1 might be the D (6 bases). Trimming took off 4 bases at V and 2 bases at J, with 6 bases between the two ends. Germline V gene lookup returns CDR1 SEHNR and CDR2 FQNEAQ (reference sequence). The CDR3 is 13 amino acids. As DNA, the CDR3 is TGTGCCAGCAGCTCAGGGGCTGGAAACACCATATATTTT. Its translation is CASSSGAGNTIYF. The full variable domain, completed using reference TRBV7-9 and TRBJ1-3, is DTGVSQNPRHKITKRGQNVTFRCDPISEHNRLYWYRQTLGQGPEFLTYFQNEAQLEKSRLLSDRFSAERPKGSFSTLEIQRTEQGDSAMYLCASSSGAGNTIYFGEGSWLTVV.

This clonotype was detected ten times or more. This rearrangement joins TRBV29-1 to TRBJ2-6; D is undetermined. The CDR3 is 14 amino acids. V gave up 3 bases and J gave up 0 bases, with 6 bases separating them. Germline V gene data show CDR1 as SQVTM and CDR2 as ANQGSEA. CDR3 bases: TGCAGCGTTGAGGGCCTCTCTGGGGCCAACGTCCTGACTTTC. Its translation: CSVEGLSGANVLTF.

This clonotype has a handful of counts. V is TRBV5-1 and J is TRBJ2-3; TRBD2 is a possible D gene (6 bases). V was clipped by 4 bases and J by 3 bases, with 9 bases between them. The V gene's germline CDR1 is SGHRS and CDR2 YFSETQ. CDR3 size: 13 residues. DNA of the CDR3: TGCGCCAGCAGCATCGGACTAACAGATACGCAGTATTTT. Translation gives CASSIGLTDTQYF.

This clonotype was found many times. The chain joins TRBV12-3 or TRBV12-4 to TRBJ2-2, with D unresolved. The CDR3 is made up of 12 amino acids. Trimming took off 2 bases at V and 5 bases at J, with 3 bases between the two ends. CDR3: CASSLYTGELFF. As DNA, the CDR3 is TGTGCCAGCAGTTTATATACCGGGGAGCTGTTTTTT.